This passage covers 13 T cell receptor beta chains from one sample sequenced in a study of CD8+CD57+ T cells in acquired aplastic anemia. Genomic DNA templated the TCR beta VDJ and CDR3 profiling. TCRdb itself ran the reads through MiXCR, one entry per CDR3 protein. Of about 160,000 distinct CDR3 sequences listed, around 45% are singletons. The sequenced material came from sorted CD4+, CD8+, or CD8+CD57+ T cells (not recorded which) from PBMCs. These receptors were obtained from a human donor in good health.

This clonotype was found many times. The chain uses TRBV5-6 and TRBJ2-5; D possibly uses TRBD1 or TRBD2 (5 bases each). Trimming took off 2 bases at V and 4 bases at J, with 12 bases between the two ends. Germline V lookup: CDR1 SGHDT, CDR2 YYEEEE. CDR3 size: 14 residues. The DNA of the CDR3 is TGTGCCAGCAGCTTAGGGCCTGGGGGAGAGACCCAGTACTTC. This codes for CASSLGPGGETQYF.

The chain has TRBV20-1 and TRBJ2-7; 16 nucleotides agree with TRBD2. Germline CDR1 and CDR2: DFQATT and SNEGSKA (reference sequence). CDR3 size: 14 residues. V dropped 6 bases and J dropped 6; count of bases not matched to a gene: 5. CDR3 residues: CSAGTSGRALEQYF. CDR3 coding DNA: TGCAGTGCGGGGACTAGCGGGAGGGCCCTCGAGCAGTACTTC.

This clonotype was seen ten or more times. This chain joins TRBV15 and TRBJ2-1; D not resolved. Trimming removed 3 bases from V and 8 bases from J, with 32 bases in between. The CDR3 sequence is 20 residues long. Germline CDR1 reads LNHNV; CDR2 reads YYDKDF (reference sequence). CDR3 in amino acids: CATSSDKSPYLDLARDEQFF. CDR3 DNA: TGTGCCACCAGCAGCGACAAATCACCCTACCTGGACCTGGCTAGAGATGAGCAGTTCTTC.

The chain joins TRBV2 to TRBJ2-5, with D tentatively TRBD2 (5 bases). Germline CDR1 reads SNHLY; CDR2 reads FYNNEI. The CDR3 is 13 amino acids. V gave up 6 bases and J gave up 6 bases, with 14 bases separating them. The CDR3 coding sequence is TGTGCCAGCAGGTCCACCGGGATGCAGACCCAGTACTTC. Translated: CASRSTGMQTQYF.

This clonotype has a count of ten or more. This chain joins TRBV24-1 and TRBJ2-7; 7 bases align to TRBD1. Germline CDR1 reads KGHDR; CDR2 reads SFDVKD. With 3 bases clipped from V and 1 base from J, the junction kept 8 bases outside the gene matches. The CDR3 runs to 16 residues. CDR3 in DNA: TGTGCCACCAGTGATGGAGGACAGGTAGATTCCTACGAGCAGTACTTC. It codes for CATSDGGQVDSYEQYF.

This clonotype was seen just once. The J gene is TRBJ2-3, the V gene TRBV7-6; D possibly uses TRBD1 or TRBD2 (5 bases each). Germline assignment: CDR1 SGHVS and CDR2 FNYEAQ. CDR3 size: 16 residues. The ends were cut back, 2 bases at V and 1 base at J, with 13 bases in the middle. The CDR3 nucleotides are TGTGCCAGCAGCTTATCCGGGGCGTTTGGCACAGATACGCAGTATTTT. It translates to CASSLSGAFGTDTQYF.

In regard to this clonotype: A read error may explain this, as a much larger clone is one base away. This chain uses TRBV5-1 with TRBJ2-5, with 7 bases that match TRBD2. The V and J ends lost 6 bases and 11 bases, in that order; junction bases with no gene match: 13. CDR1 is SGHRS and CDR2 is YFSETQ in the germline V gene. CDR3 length: 13 amino acids. CDR3 DNA: TGCGCCAGCACTCGAGGTGGGAGGGATGAGCAGTACTTC. It yields the protein CASTRGGRDEQYF.

Many counts were recorded for this clonotype. The CDR3 nucleotides read TGCAGCGTTGAACTAGCGGGAGGAAGGGCCAAAAACATTCAGTACTTC. Encoded protein: CSVELAGGRAKNIQYF. The rearrangement links TRBV29-1 to TRBJ2-4; TRBD2 agrees at 11 bases. CDR1 is SQVTM, CDR2 ANQGSEA, per germline. Unmatched junction bases numbered 4, after V lost 2 bases and J lost 1 base. The CDR3 consists of 16 residues.

This clonotype was picked up many times. Written as DNA, the CDR3 is TGTGCCGCACGGGAGGGGGGTACAGATACGCAGTATTTT. It encodes CAAREGGTDTQYF. The chain employs TRBV19 and TRBJ2-3; 8 nucleotides align to TRBD2. The CDR3 sequence is 13 residues long. CDR1 is LNHDA, CDR2 SQIVND, per germline (reference sequence). V shed 11 bases and J 3 bases; nucleotides not matched to a gene: 7.

This clonotype has a count of ten or more. The V call is TRBV7-9, the J call TRBJ2-3; possibly TRBD2 for D (6 bases). The CDR3 loop spans 13 amino acids. V lost 10 bases to trimming and J lost 0 bases, with 11 bases between them. Per the germline V gene, CDR1 is SEHNR and CDR2 is FQNEAQ (reference sequence). This CDR3 reads CATTGGSTDTQYF. As DNA, the CDR3 is TGTGCCACAACTGGGGGGAGCACAGATACGCAGTATTTT. Looking up the rest from reference TRBV7-9 and TRBJ2-3 gives the full variable domain: DTGVSQNPRHKITKRGQNVTFRCDPISEHNRLYWYRQTLGQGPEFLTYFQNEAQLEKSRLLSDRFSAERPKGSFSTLEIQRTEQGDSAMYLCATTGGSTDTQYFGPGTRLTVL.

V usage is TRBV12-3 or TRBV12-4 and J usage is TRBJ2-5; D is uncertain. The CDR3 length is 11 residues. V gave up 4 bases and J gave up 7 bases, with 7 bases separating them. The CDR3 coding sequence is TGTGCCAGCAGTTCCGCCGGGACCCAGTACTTC. Its protein product is CASSSAGTQYF.

V and J are TRBV5-1 and TRBJ2-3, with TRBD2 matching over 8 bases. V lost 5 bases, J lost 0 bases, and 8 bases stayed unmatched. The CDR3 is 16 residues long. CDR1 and CDR2 from the germline V gene are SGHRS and YFSETQ. CDR3 loop: CASRESGGGSTDTQYF. CDR3 bases: TGCGCCAGCAGGGAGAGTGGCGGGGGGAGCACAGATACGCAGTATTTT. Full variable domain (remainder filled in from reference TRBV5-1 and TRBJ2-3): KAGVTQTPRYLIKTRGQQVTLSCSPISGHRSVSWYQQTPGQGLQFLFEYFSETQRNKGNFPGRFSGRQFSNSRSEMNVSTLELGDSALYLCASRESGGGSTDTQYFGPGTRLTVL.

The rearrangement uses TRBV2 and TRBJ1-2, with D possibly being TRBD1 (5 bases). V was trimmed by 6 bases and J by 3 bases, leaving 11 bases between them. CDR1 SNHLY and CDR2 FYNNEI come from the germline V gene. The CDR3 runs to 13 residues. The chain's CDR3 is CASRTGADYGYTF. In DNA form, the CDR3 reads TGTGCCAGCAGAACTGGGGCAGACTATGGCTACACCTTC.